The sequence of this TCR beta chain was determined in a study of T cells in Graves' hyperthyroidism and ophthalmopathy. Study conclusions and caveats: Ophthalmopathy, which appeared later, was predicted by the model a median about 6 months before onset.

A note on this clonotype: Its antigen is not identified.

Drawn at first hyperthyroidism diagnosis, the blood sample preceded any ophthalmopathy symptoms. Regions amplified from RNA transcripts were the TCR beta CDR3 regions. Primed by the HTBI set, a first-round RT-PCR was run on the TCR CDR3. MiXCR was run by TCRdb on the multiplex PCR reads, yielding one entry per CDR3 protein. The sample lists approximately 360,000 distinct CDR3 sequences, 15% to 19% occurring once. This receptor was identified in a woman under 30 with Graves' hyperthyroidism that later progressed to Graves' ophthalmopathy. Sequencing input: blood.

In nucleotides, the CDR3 is TGTGCCAGCAGCCAACAGGGGGCGTTATCACCCCTCCACTTT. Translating it yields CASSQQGALSPLHF. The V and J genes are TRBV5-5 and TRBJ1-6; 9 bases align to TRBD1. The CDR3 covers 14 residues. Germline lookup yields CDR1 SGHKS and CDR2 YYEKEE (reference sequence). Trimming removed 4 bases from V and 10 bases from J; junction bases left unmatched: 6.